The rows below give T cell receptor beta chains drawn from one sample of a study of PD-L1 blockade in urothelial cancer. Clones were read by immunoSEQ multiplex PCR, and TCRdb kept only the in-frame ones, dropping some. Of over 15,000 clones listed, over 75% are singletons. The material sequenced was PBMCs, taken around atezolizumab (anti-PD-L1) treatment. All receptors come from a man aged 70 or older with urothelial cancer. CDR3s include the opening cysteine and the closing phenylalanine or tryptophan. D genes are given only for firm matches. Part of the rows lack a size; the others show once, few, many or a class for expanded clones.

D gene | J gene | V gene | clone size | CDR3 protein | CDR3 DNA
NA | TRBJ1-2 | TRBV10-3 | NA | CAISGKTETANYGYTF | TGTGCCATCAGTGGTAAGACTGAGACAGCTAACTATGGCTACACCTTC
TRBD1 | TRBJ1-2 | TRBV5-6 | NA | CASSPRGQKYGYTF | TGTGCCAGCAGCCCGCGGGGACAGAAATATGGCTACACCTTC
NA | TRBJ2-1 | TRBV19 | NA | CASSFRAASYNEQFF | TGTGCCAGTAGTTTTCGCGCCGCTAGCTACAATGAGCAGTTCTTC
NA | TRBJ2-5 | TRBV9 | NA | CASSVGTLLGQETQYF | TGTGCCAGCAGCGTGGGGACACTCCTGGGGCAAGAGACCCAGTACTTC
TRBD2 | TRBJ2-7 | TRBV18 | NA | CASSPPASGDHEQYF | TGTGCCAGCTCACCACCAGCTAGCGGGGACCACGAGCAGTACTTC
NA | TRBJ2-1 | TRBV5-1 | few | CASSLTTSNIGNEQFF | TGCGCCAGCAGCTTGACGACTAGTAATATTGGCAATGAGCAGTTCTTC
TRBD1 | TRBJ1-2 | TRBV7-8 | NA | CASSSGQGIGYTF | TGTGCCAGCAGCTCGGGACAGGGAATAGGCTACACCTTC
NA | TRBJ2-2 | TRBV7-2 | NA | CASSLGTGRWRGNTGELFF | TGTGCCAGCAGCTTAGGGACAGGACGATGGAGGGGAAACACCGGGGAGCTGTTTTTT
NA | TRBJ1-6 | TRBV5-6 | NA | CASTGLPDSYNSPLHF | TGTGCCAGCACGGGACTCCCAGACTCCTATAATTCACCCCTCCACTTT
NA | TRBJ1-1 | TRBV21-1 | NA | CAPLRRGTGEKAFF | TGTGCCCCCCTAAGGCGGGGGACAGGGGAGAAGGCTTTCTTT
NA | TRBJ1-2 | TRBV30 | NA | CAWSVLNYGYTF | TGTGCCTGGAGTGTACTAAACTATGGCTACACCTTC
TRBD2 | TRBJ2-3 | TRBV6-5 | few | CASSYQRGGPDTQYF | TGTGCCAGCAGTTACCAGCGGGGGGGCCCAGATACGCAGTATTTT
NA | TRBJ2-5 | TRBV18 | NA | CASSPPGYSQETQYF | TGTGCCAGCTCACCACCGGGCTACTCCCAAGAGACCCAGTACTTC
TRBD2 | TRBJ2-5 | TRBV18 | few | CASSPLTSGGAETQYF | TGTGCCAGCTCACCGCTGACTAGCGGGGGGGCGGAGACCCAGTACTTC
NA | TRBJ1-3 | TRBV7-6 | NA | CASSLKSVPQGRGNTIYF | TGTGCCAGCAGCTTAAAATCTGTCCCCCAGGGGCGCGGAAACACCATATATTTT
NA | TRBJ1-2 | TRBV27 | NA | CASSLRGIYGYTF | TGTGCCAGCAGTTTACGGGGAATCTATGGCTACACCTTC
NA | TRBJ2-3 | TRBV28 | NA | CASSLVGGPDTQYF | TGTGCCAGCAGTCTGGTCGGGGGACCAGATACGCAGTATTTT
NA | TRBJ2-2 | TRBV6-1 | NA | CASSRPEGALFF | TGTGCCAGCAGTCGACCCGAGGGCGCGCTGTTTTTT
NA | TRBJ2-5 | TRBV20-1 | NA | CSARIAETQYF | TGCAGTGCTAGAATTGCGGAGACCCAGTACTTC
TRBD2 | TRBJ2-3 | TRBV4-1 | NA | CASSQVVAGGTDTQYF | TGCGCCAGCAGCCAAGTTGTAGCGGGGGGGACAGATACGCAGTATTTT
NA | TRBJ2-7 | TRBV19 | NA | CASSIRPGTPKSYEQYF | TGTGCCAGTAGTATAAGGCCCGGGACTCCAAAATCCTACGAGCAGTACTTC
NA | TRBJ2-7 | TRBV13 | NA | CASTSLTPSDEQYF | TGTGCCAGCACCTCGCTTACCCCGTCGGACGAGCAGTACTTC
TRBD2 | TRBJ2-1 | TRBV4-1 | NA | CASSQIRTSGVGDEQFF | TGCGCCAGCAGCCAAATCCGGACTAGCGGGGTAGGCGATGAGCAGTTCTTC
TRBD2 | TRBJ2-7 | TRBV11-2 | NA | CASSPAGTRGEQYF | TGTGCCAGCAGCCCAGCAGGGACTAGAGGGGAGCAGTACTTC
TRBD1 | TRBJ2-1 | TRBV5-4 | NA | CASSWGQGPYNEQFF | TGTGCCAGCAGCTGGGGACAGGGTCCCTACAATGAGCAGTTCTTC
NA | TRBJ1-6 | TRBV6-6 | NA | CASKEGPNSPLHF | TGTGCCAGCAAGGAGGGCCCAAATTCACCCCTCCACTTT
TRBD2 | TRBJ2-5 | TRBV5-1 | NA | CASSFGTSGGGETQYF | TGCGCCAGCAGCTTTGGGACTAGCGGGGGTGGGGAGACCCAGTACTTC
NA | TRBJ2-1 | TRBV19 | NA | CASNSGLLSYNEQFF | TGTGCCAGTAACTCGGGACTCCTCTCCTACAATGAGCAGTTCTTC
NA | TRBJ1-4 | TRBV10-2 | NA | CASSASRPGEKLFF | TGCGCCAGCAGTGCTTCCCGTCCAGGGGAAAAACTGTTTTTT
NA | TRBJ1-1 | TRBV30 | NA | CAWRNPGVFTEAFF | TGTGCCTGGAGGAACCCGGGGGTCTTCACTGAAGCTTTCTTT
NA | TRBJ2-5 | TRBV28 | NA | CASSFRSRETQYF | TGTGCCAGCAGTTTTAGATCCCGGGAGACCCAGTACTTC
NA | TRBJ1-1 | TRBV19 | once | CASSSPDGVNTEAFF | TGTGCCAGTAGTTCCCCCGACGGGGTTAACACTGAAGCTTTCTTT
TRBD1 | TRBJ2-7 | TRBV28 | NA | CASSFRGHEQYF | TGTGCCAGCAGTTTCAGGGGGCACGAGCAGTACTTC
NA | TRBJ1-2 | TRBV5-1 | NA | CASSSTGDHGYTF | TGCGCCAGCAGCTCAACAGGAGACCATGGCTACACCTTC
TRBD1 | TRBJ1-6 | TRBV19 | NA | CASSPTGKTYNSPLHF | TGTGCCAGTAGTCCGACAGGGAAGACATATAATTCACCCCTCCACTTT
NA | TRBJ1-5 | TRBV30 | NA | CAWKGENQPQHF | TGTGCCTGGAAGGGAGAAAATCAGCCCCAGCATTTT
NA | TRBJ1-5 | TRBV6-1 | NA | CASTRSSNQPQHF | TGTGCCAGCACCAGGTCTAGCAATCAGCCCCAGCATTTT
NA | TRBJ2-7 | TRBV29-1 | NA | CSVEGQNFGGKYF | TGCAGCGTTGAGGGACAGAATTTCGGGGGAAAGTACTTC
TRBD1 | TRBJ1-6 | TRBV2 | NA | CASSEQGAGNSPLHF | TGTGCCAGCAGTGAGCAGGGGGCGGGCAATTCACCCCTCCACTTT
NA | TRBJ2-2 | TRBV5-4 | NA | CASSWGHRNAGELFF | TGTGCCAGCAGCTGGGGACACCGGAACGCCGGGGAGCTGTTTTTT
TRBD1 | TRBJ2-5 | TRBV30 | NA | CAWSGQGAGVGTQYF | TGTGCCTGGAGTGGACAGGGAGCTGGAGTCGGGACCCAGTACTTC
NA | TRBJ2-5 | TRBV10-2 | NA | CATSGLLETQYF | TGCGCCACTTCGGGACTGCTAGAGACCCAGTACTTC
NA | TRBJ2-7 | TRBV7-9 | NA | CASSLVASYEQYF | TGTGCCAGCAGCTTAGTTGCCAGTTACGAGCAGTACTTC
TRBD2 | TRBJ2-1 | TRBV15 | NA | CATSRPVVAGRGNEQFF | TGTGCCACCAGCAGGCCCGTTGTAGCGGGTAGGGGCAATGAGCAGTTCTTC